This is a list of T cell receptor beta chains from one sample in a study of human T cells and chemical hapten exposure. Using its own MiXCR run on the reads, TCRdb lists one record per CDR3 protein. The sample holds about 120,000 distinct CDR3 sequences, over 6.5% seen once. The material sequenced was whole blood. The receptors shown here come from a human donor in good health. Some clones in this sample may be carry-over from other donors' samples. The CDR3 runs from the conserved cysteine through the conserved F or W. Each record gives: V gene, J gene, clone size, D gene, CDR3 DNA, CDR3 protein. The D gene is left open where the match is weak. Part of the rows lack a size; the others show once, few, many or a class for expanded clones.

V: TRBV5-6
J: TRBJ2-3
size: few
D: -
DNA: TGTGCCAGCAGCTTCTCACAAGATACGCAGTATTTT
CDR3: CASSFSQDTQYF

V: TRBV6-5
J: TRBJ2-7
size: few
D: TRBD1
DNA: TGTGCCAGCAGTGACCCCGGGACAGCCTCCTACGAGCAGTACTTC
CDR3: CASSDPGTASYEQYF

V: TRBV11-2
J: TRBJ2-1
size: -
D: TRBD2
DNA: TGTGCCAGCAGCTTCTTAGTCGAAGCGGGGAGGAATGAGCAGTTCTTC
CDR3: CASSFLVEAGRNEQFF

V: TRBV4-1
J: TRBJ2-2
size: many
D: -
DNA: TGCGCCAGCAGCCAAGGAGGCGGGACTACCGGGGAGCTGTTTTTT
CDR3: CASSQGGGTTGELFF

V: TRBV7-9
J: TRBJ1-5
size: few
D: TRBD1
DNA: TGTGCCAGCAGCTTATCAGGGGGCAGGGGCAATCAGCCCCAGCATTTT
CDR3: CASSLSGGRGNQPQHF

V: TRBV27
J: TRBJ1-1
size: many
D: -
DNA: TGTGCCAGCAGGATAAGGAAGGAGGCCCGAGGAGCTTTCTTT
CDR3: CASRIRKEARGAFF

V: TRBV20-1
J: TRBJ2-4
size: -
D: -
DNA: TGCAGTGCTAGAGAAAGCGGGTGGGGGGCCAAAAACATTCAGTACTTC
CDR3: CSARESGWGAKNIQYF

V: TRBV3-1
J: TRBJ2-4
size: many
D: TRBD2
DNA: TGTGCCAGCAGCCCTTATACTGGGACTAGCGCCTTCATGAGGGCCAAAAACATTCAGTACTTC
CDR3: CASSPYTGTSAFMRAKNIQYF

V: TRBV6-2/TRBV6-3
J: TRBJ1-2
size: -
D: -
DNA: TGTGCCAGCAGTTACTCGACGTTGACAGGCCCCCTCTATGGCTACACCTTC
CDR3: CASSYSTLTGPLYGYTF

V: TRBV12-3/TRBV12-4
J: TRBJ2-5
size: -
D: -
DNA: TGTGCCAGCAGCACTACAGGGTCAGGGACCCAGTACTTC
CDR3: CASSTTGSGTQYF

V: TRBV6-5
J: TRBJ2-5
size: -
D: -
DNA: TGTGCCAGCAGCCAGCGACTAGGAGAGACCCAGTACTTC
CDR3: CASSQRLGETQYF

V: TRBV25-1
J: TRBJ1-2
size: many
D: TRBD1
DNA: TGTGCCAGCAGTGATACGACACTTGACAGGGGCCTCTCCTATGGCTACACCTTC
CDR3: CASSDTTLDRGLSYGYTF

V: TRBV14
J: TRBJ2-7
size: many
D: -
DNA: TGTGCCAGCAGCCAGCTAATCACCTACGAGCAGTACTTC
CDR3: CASSQLITYEQYF

V: TRBV3-1
J: TRBJ2-7
size: few
D: TRBD2
DNA: TGTGCCAGCAGCCAAGAAGGTAAACTAGCGGGAGGGCCGGACGAGCAGTACTTC
CDR3: CASSQEGKLAGGPDEQYF

V: TRBV29-1
J: TRBJ1-5
size: few
D: -
DNA: TGCAGCGTTGAAGATGGGAATCAGCCCCAGCATTTT
CDR3: CSVEDGNQPQHF

V: TRBV20-1
J: TRBJ2-1
size: few
D: -
DNA: TGCAGTGCTAGCGATCGAATGAATGAGCAGTTCTTC
CDR3: CSASDRMNEQFF

V: TRBV12-3/TRBV12-4
J: TRBJ1-3
size: -
D: -
DNA: TGTGCCAGCAGTTTACCCGGCGGATCCTCTGGAAACACCATATATTTT
CDR3: CASSLPGGSSGNTIYF

V: TRBV7-9
J: TRBJ2-3
size: few
D: TRBD2
DNA: TGTGCCAGCAGCTTTCTTGGGGGAGGGCCAGATACGCAGTATTTT
CDR3: CASSFLGGGPDTQYF

V: TRBV20-1
J: TRBJ2-5
size: -
D: TRBD1
DNA: TGCAGTGCTAGAGTAAGACAGGGGGCAGGAGAGACCCAGTACTTC
CDR3: CSARVRQGAGETQYF

V: TRBV19
J: TRBJ2-7
size: -
D: -
DNA: TGTGCCAGTAGAATGGCGGGACACCCGTCCTACGAGCAGTACTTC
CDR3: CASRMAGHPSYEQYF

V: TRBV7-2
J: TRBJ2-1
size: many
D: -
DNA: TGTGCCAGCAGCTTATTCCTGCTTAACAATGAGCAGTTCTTC
CDR3: CASSLFLLNNEQFF

V: TRBV12-3/TRBV12-4
J: TRBJ2-3
size: -
D: TRBD1
DNA: TGTGCCAGCAGATGGGACAGGGGAGGAGATACGCAGTATTTT
CDR3: CASRWDRGGDTQYF

V: TRBV7-9
J: TRBJ1-6
size: many
D: -
DNA: TGTGCCAGCAGCTGGACTTATAATTCACCCCTCCACTTT
CDR3: CASSWTYNSPLHF

V: TRBV11-2
J: TRBJ1-4
size: -
D: -
DNA: TGTGCCAGCAGCTCCTACTCCGGGGAAAAACTGTTTTTT
CDR3: CASSSYSGEKLFF

V: TRBV29-1
J: TRBJ2-2
size: few
D: TRBD1
DNA: TGCAGCGTTGGGGGGACCAGGGGGACCGGGGAGCTGTTTTTT
CDR3: CSVGGTRGTGELFF

V: TRBV29-1
J: TRBJ2-1
size: few
D: TRBD2
DNA: TGCAGCGTTGAGCGGGGGGAGGCCTACAATGAGCAGTTCTTC
CDR3: CSVERGEAYNEQFF

V: TRBV4-1
J: TRBJ2-7
size: many
D: TRBD1
DNA: TGCGCCAGCAGCCAAGATAGGCCCCGGACAGGGCGGGACGAGCAGTACTTC
CDR3: CASSQDRPRTGRDEQYF

V: TRBV5-1
J: TRBJ1-6
size: many
D: TRBD1
DNA: TGCGCCAGCAGCTCCGGGGACAGGGGAAGCTCCTATAATTCACCCCTCCACTTT
CDR3: CASSSGDRGSSYNSPLHF

V: TRBV2
J: TRBJ1-5
size: -
D: -
DNA: TGTGCCAGCAGTGATTGGAGTTTCTGGACAAATCAGCCCCAGCATTTT
CDR3: CASSDWSFWTNQPQHF

V: TRBV2
J: TRBJ2-5
size: -
D: TRBD1
DNA: TGTGCCAGCAGTGAACGATTCGTCAGGACAGGGAAAGAGACCCAGTACTTC
CDR3: CASSERFVRTGKETQYF

V: TRBV4-2
J: TRBJ2-3
size: few
D: TRBD2
DNA: TGTGCCAGCAGCCAAGATGCCGGACTAGTCACAGATACGCAGTATTTT
CDR3: CASSQDAGLVTDTQYF

V: TRBV27
J: TRBJ1-1
size: -
D: -
DNA: TGTGCCAGCACCCTACAGTGGCCAGAGGATGAAGCTTTCTTT
CDR3: CASTLQWPEDEAFF

V: TRBV19
J: TRBJ2-3
size: -
D: -
DNA: TGTGCCAGTAGTATGGGGGCAGATACGCAGTATTTT
CDR3: CASSMGADTQYF

V: TRBV20-1
J: TRBJ1-1
size: many
D: -
DNA: TGCAGTGCTAGAGATTGGGGGGCTCCCTCCCGAGGCACTGAAGCTTTCTTT
CDR3: CSARDWGAPSRGTEAFF

V: TRBV12-3/TRBV12-4
J: TRBJ1-2
size: many
D: -
DNA: TGTGCCTCCAGGATAGGGTTTGGCTACACCTTC
CDR3: CASRIGFGYTF

V: TRBV7-9
J: TRBJ2-1
size: many
D: TRBD2
DNA: TGTGCCAGCAGCTTATCTCCGGGAGGTGGAAACAATGAGCAGTTCTTC
CDR3: CASSLSPGGGNNEQFF

V: TRBV2
J: TRBJ1-2
size: many
D: TRBD1
DNA: TGTGCCAGCAGTGGACAGGGGGAAGATGGCTACACCTTC
CDR3: CASSGQGEDGYTF

V: TRBV13
J: TRBJ2-2
size: few
D: TRBD2
DNA: TGTGCCAGCAGCCTACTAGCGGTCCGTGGCACCGGGGAGCTGTTTTTT
CDR3: CASSLLAVRGTGELFF

V: TRBV7-3
J: TRBJ2-5
size: many
D: TRBD2
DNA: TGTGCCAGCAGCCCCGGACTAGCGGGGGGCTTTGAGACCCAGTACTTC
CDR3: CASSPGLAGGFETQYF

V: TRBV7-6
J: TRBJ2-1
size: few
D: -
DNA: TGTGCCAGCAGCTTAGAGGCGGGGAGCTCCTACAATGAGCAGTTCTTC
CDR3: CASSLEAGSSYNEQFF

V: TRBV4-1
J: TRBJ1-2
size: many
D: -
DNA: TGCGCCAGCAGCCAAGAGTCGGCAGTTAACTATGGCTACACCTTC
CDR3: CASSQESAVNYGYTF

V: TRBV4-3
J: TRBJ2-1
size: many
D: -
DNA: TGCGCCAGCAGCCAAGATTTGTCTAGCTACAATGAGCAGTTCTTC
CDR3: CASSQDLSSYNEQFF

V: TRBV6-6
J: TRBJ1-5
size: few
D: -
DNA: TGTGCCAGCAGTTACGGGCATAATAGCAATCAGCCCCAGCATTTT
CDR3: CASSYGHNSNQPQHF

V: TRBV5-4
J: TRBJ2-2
size: -
D: -
DNA: TGTGCCAGCAGCTGGGCGGGGAGCGGGGAGCTGTTTTTT
CDR3: CASSWAGSGELFF

V: TRBV5-1
J: TRBJ1-6
size: -
D: -
DNA: TGCGCCAGCAGCTTGAACGGGGAGTCACCCCTCCACTTT
CDR3: CASSLNGESPLHF

V: TRBV27
J: TRBJ2-3
size: many
D: TRBD1
DNA: TGTGCCAGCAGTTTCGACAGGGGGGGCACAGATACGCAGTATTTT
CDR3: CASSFDRGGTDTQYF

V: TRBV4-3
J: TRBJ2-5
size: -
D: -
DNA: TGCGCCAGCAGCCAAGTTGGGGACGGCCGCCGATTCCAAGAGACCCAGTACTTC
CDR3: CASSQVGDGRRFQETQYF

V: TRBV6-2/TRBV6-3
J: TRBJ2-7
size: few
D: -
DNA: TGTGCCAGCAGAACCCTACGGGAGGGGGCTTACGAGCAGTACTTC
CDR3: CASRTLREGAYEQYF

V: TRBV9
J: TRBJ2-1
size: -
D: TRBD1
DNA: TGTGCCAGCAGCGTAGCCAGCCTGACAGGGCTGCTCAATGAGCAGTTCTTC
CDR3: CASSVASLTGLLNEQFF

V: TRBV29-1
J: TRBJ2-5
size: many
D: TRBD1
DNA: TGCAGCGTTGGTCTTCCAGGGGGACAAGAGACCCAGTACTTC
CDR3: CSVGLPGGQETQYF

V: TRBV7-9
J: TRBJ1-5
size: -
D: TRBD1
DNA: TGTGCCAGCAGCTTAAGCACAGGGGTGGGCAATCAGCCCCAGCATTTT
CDR3: CASSLSTGVGNQPQHF

V: TRBV18
J: TRBJ1-1
size: many
D: -
DNA: TGTGCCAGCTCACCACAGGGGGACACTGAAGCTTTCTTT
CDR3: CASSPQGDTEAFF

V: TRBV20-1
J: TRBJ1-5
size: many
D: -
DNA: TGCAGTGCACCTGTCGGGGGGCAACTCCGAAATCAGCCCCAGCATTTT
CDR3: CSAPVGGQLRNQPQHF

V: TRBV3-1
J: TRBJ2-7
size: few
D: TRBD1
DNA: TGTGCCAGCAGCCAAGACCCACCCGGGACAGGGTTCGACGAGCAGTACTTC
CDR3: CASSQDPPGTGFDEQYF

V: TRBV13
J: TRBJ1-1
size: many
D: -
DNA: TGTGCCAGCAGCTTGGCTCTTAGGGGGACTGAAGCTTTCTTT
CDR3: CASSLALRGTEAFF

V: TRBV5-5
J: TRBJ1-5
size: -
D: -
DNA: TGTGCCAGCAGCTTTTTTACTACAGGCCAGCCCCAGCATTTT
CDR3: CASSFFTTGQPQHF

V: TRBV6-5
J: TRBJ1-3
size: many
D: -
DNA: TGTGCCAGCAGTTACTCGACCCTTTCTGGAAACACCATATATTTT
CDR3: CASSYSTLSGNTIYF

V: TRBV5-1
J: TRBJ2-5
size: many
D: TRBD1
DNA: TGCGCCAGCAGCTTGGAGGGACAGCAAGAGACCCAGTACTTC
CDR3: CASSLEGQQETQYF

V: TRBV29-1
J: TRBJ2-7
size: many
D: -
DNA: TGCAGCGTTGAAGATCGGCAGAGCTACGAGCAGTACTTC
CDR3: CSVEDRQSYEQYF